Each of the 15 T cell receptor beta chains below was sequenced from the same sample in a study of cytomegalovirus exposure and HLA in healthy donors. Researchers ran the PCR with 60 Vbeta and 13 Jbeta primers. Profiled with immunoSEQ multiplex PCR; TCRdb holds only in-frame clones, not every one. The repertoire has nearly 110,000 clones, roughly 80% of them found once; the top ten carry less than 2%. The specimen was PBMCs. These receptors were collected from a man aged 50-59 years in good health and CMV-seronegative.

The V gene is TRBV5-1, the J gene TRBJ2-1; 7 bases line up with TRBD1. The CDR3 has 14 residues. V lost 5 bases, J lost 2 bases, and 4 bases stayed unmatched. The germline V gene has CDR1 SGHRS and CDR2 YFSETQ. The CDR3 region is CASSARGPYNEQFF. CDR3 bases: TGCGCCAGCAGTGCTAGGGGGCCCTACAATGAGCAGTTCTTC.

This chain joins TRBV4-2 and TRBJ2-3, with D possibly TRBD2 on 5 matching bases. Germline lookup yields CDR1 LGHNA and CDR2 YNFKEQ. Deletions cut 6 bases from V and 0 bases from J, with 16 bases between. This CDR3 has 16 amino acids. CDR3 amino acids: CASSELVGSSTDTQYF. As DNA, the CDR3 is TGTGCCAGCAGTGAACTAGTTGGTTCTAGCACAGATACGCAGTATTTT.

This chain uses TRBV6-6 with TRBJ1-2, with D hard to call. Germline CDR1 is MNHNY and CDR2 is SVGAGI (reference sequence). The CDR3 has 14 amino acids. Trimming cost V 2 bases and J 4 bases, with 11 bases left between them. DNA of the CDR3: TGTGCCAGCAGTTACCGGTCGGCGGTCTATGGCTACACCTTC. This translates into CASSYRSAVYGYTF.

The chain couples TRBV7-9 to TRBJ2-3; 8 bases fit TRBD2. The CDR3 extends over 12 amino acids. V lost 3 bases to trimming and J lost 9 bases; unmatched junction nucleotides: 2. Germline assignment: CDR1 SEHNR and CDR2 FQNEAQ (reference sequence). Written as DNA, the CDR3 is TGTGCCAGCAGCTTGACTAGCGAGACGCAGTATTTT. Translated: CASSLTSETQYF.

The CDR3 protein is CASSHPLWEQGTLGEQYV. The CDR3 DNA is TGTGCCAGCAGCCATCCCTTGTGGGAACAGGGGACTTTAGGGGAGCAGTACGTC. J is TRBJ2-7 and V is TRBV14, with TRBD1 as a possible D gene (7 bases). CDR1 is SGHDN, CDR2 FVKESK, per germline. There are 18 residues in the CDR3. Deletions cut 3 bases from V and 7 bases from J, with 28 bases between.

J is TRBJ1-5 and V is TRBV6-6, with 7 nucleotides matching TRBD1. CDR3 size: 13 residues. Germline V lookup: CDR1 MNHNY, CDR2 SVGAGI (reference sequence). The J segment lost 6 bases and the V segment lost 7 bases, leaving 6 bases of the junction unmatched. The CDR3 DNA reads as TGTGCCAGCACGACAGGGTCTACTCAGCCCCAGCATTTT. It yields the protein CASTTGSTQPQHF.

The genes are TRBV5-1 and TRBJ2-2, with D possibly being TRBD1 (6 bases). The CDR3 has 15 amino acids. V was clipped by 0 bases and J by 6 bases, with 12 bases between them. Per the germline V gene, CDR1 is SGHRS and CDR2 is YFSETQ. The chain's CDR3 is CASSLGLGAPGELFF. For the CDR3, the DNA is TGCGCCAGCAGCTTGGGCTTGGGGGCCCCCGGGGAGCTGTTTTTT.

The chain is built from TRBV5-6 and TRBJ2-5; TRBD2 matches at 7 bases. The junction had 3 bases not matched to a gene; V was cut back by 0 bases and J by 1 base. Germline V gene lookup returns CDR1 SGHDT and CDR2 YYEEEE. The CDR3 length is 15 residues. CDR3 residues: CASSLGGGVQETQYF. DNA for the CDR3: TGTGCCAGCAGCTTGGGCGGGGGTGTCCAAGAGACCCAGTACTTC.

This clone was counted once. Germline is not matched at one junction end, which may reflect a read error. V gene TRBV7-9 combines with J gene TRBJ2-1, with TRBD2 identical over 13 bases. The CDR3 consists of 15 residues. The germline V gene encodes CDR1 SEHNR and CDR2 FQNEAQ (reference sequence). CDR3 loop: CSSSFTSGGEGEQFF. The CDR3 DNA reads TGTTCCAGCAGCTTCACTAGCGGGGGGGAGGGTGAGCAGTTCTTC.

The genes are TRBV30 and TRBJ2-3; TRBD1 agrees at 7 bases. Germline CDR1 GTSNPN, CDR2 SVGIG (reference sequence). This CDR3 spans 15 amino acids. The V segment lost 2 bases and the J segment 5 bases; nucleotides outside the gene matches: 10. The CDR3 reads CAWSSDRDDIDTQYF. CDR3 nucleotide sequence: TGTGCCTGGAGTTCCGACAGGGACGACATAGATACGCAGTATTTT.

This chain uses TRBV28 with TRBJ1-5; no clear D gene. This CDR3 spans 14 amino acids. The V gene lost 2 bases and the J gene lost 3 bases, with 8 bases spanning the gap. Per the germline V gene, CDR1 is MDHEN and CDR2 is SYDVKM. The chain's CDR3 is CASSLPGFNQPQHF. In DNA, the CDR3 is TGTGCCAGCAGTTTACCAGGTTTCAATCAGCCCCAGCATTTT.

The CDR3 nucleotides read TGTGCCAGCAGCCACCAACGGGGGGGAGGCACCGGGGAGCTGTTTTTT. It translates to CASSHQRGGGTGELFF. The V call is TRBV7-9, the J call TRBJ2-2; TRBD2 matches at 8 bases. Germline V CDR1 and CDR2: SEHNR, FQNEAQ (reference sequence). This CDR3 has 16 amino acids. Germline trimming cut 5 bases from V and 4 bases from J; bases unmatched to any gene: 9.

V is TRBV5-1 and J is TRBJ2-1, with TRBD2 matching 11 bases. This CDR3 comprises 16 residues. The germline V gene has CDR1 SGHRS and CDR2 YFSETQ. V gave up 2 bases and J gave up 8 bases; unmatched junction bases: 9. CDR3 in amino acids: CASSFRSGGASHEQFF. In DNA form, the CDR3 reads TGCGCCAGCAGCTTCCGTAGCGGGGGGGCTTCGCATGAGCAGTTCTTC.

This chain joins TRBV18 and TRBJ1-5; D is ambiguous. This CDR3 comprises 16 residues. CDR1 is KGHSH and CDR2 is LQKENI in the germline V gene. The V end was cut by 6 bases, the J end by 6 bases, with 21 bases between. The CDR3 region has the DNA TGTGCCAGCTCCCGAGAACGGTCAGGAATAAGTCAGCCCCAGCATTTT. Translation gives CASSRERSGISQPQHF.

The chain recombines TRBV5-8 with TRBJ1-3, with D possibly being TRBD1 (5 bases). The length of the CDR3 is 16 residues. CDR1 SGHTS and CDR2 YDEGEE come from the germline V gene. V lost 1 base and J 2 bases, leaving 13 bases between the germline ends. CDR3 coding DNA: TGTGCCAGCAGCTTGAAAGGGACTCAGGCTGGAAACACCATATATTTT. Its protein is CASSLKGTQAGNTIYF.